A few counts support the clone carrying this T cell receptor (beta chain). TCRdb redid the calling of the RT-PCR reads with MiXCR, one entry per CDR3 protein. The top ten hold 3.6% of the sample, which has about 700,000 distinct CDR3 sequences, approximately 15% seen once. Germline V gene data show CDR1 as SEHNR and CDR2 as FQNEAQ (reference sequence). The CDR3 consists of 15 residues. Trimming took 3 bases from V and 3 from J, leaving 11 bases between them. The gene calls are TRBV7-9 and TRBJ1-4; possible D gene TRBD1, 6 bases. Sequenced input: memory CD4+ T cells from blood. This receptor was taken from a female donor in good health, serving as a healthy control. The CDR3 reads CASSFLEGANEKLFF. CDR3 in DNA: TGTGCCAGCAGCTTCCTCGAGGGGGCTAATGAAAAACTGTTTTTT.